This T cell receptor beta chain emerged from a study of T cell responses to AZD1222 COVID-19 vaccine. Libraries were prepared by immunoSEQ multiplex PCR; TCRdb keeps only in-frame clonotypes and omits some of them. The sample records about 150,000 clones, 70% to 90% being singletons. Trimming took off 4 bases at V and 8 bases at J, with 11 bases between the two ends. The CDR3 loop spans 12 amino acids. CDR1 and CDR2 from the germline V gene are SNHLY and FYNNEI. Here the sequenced sample was peripheral blood, taken after recovery from COVID-19. This receptor was identified in an adult who had recovered from COVID-19. V is TRBV2 and J is TRBJ1-2; a weak D match, TRBD1 (6 bases). CDR3 DNA: TGTGCCAGCAGTGCACAGGGAAACGGCTACACCTTC. It specifies CASSAQGNGYTF. The entire variable domain, with the rest obtained from reference TRBV2 and TRBJ1-2, is as follows: EPEVTQTPSHQVTQMGQEVILRCVPISNHLYFYWYRQILGQKVEFLVSFYNNEISEKSEIFDDQFSVERPDGSNFTLKIRSTKLEDSAMYFCASSAQGNGYTFGSGTRLTVV.